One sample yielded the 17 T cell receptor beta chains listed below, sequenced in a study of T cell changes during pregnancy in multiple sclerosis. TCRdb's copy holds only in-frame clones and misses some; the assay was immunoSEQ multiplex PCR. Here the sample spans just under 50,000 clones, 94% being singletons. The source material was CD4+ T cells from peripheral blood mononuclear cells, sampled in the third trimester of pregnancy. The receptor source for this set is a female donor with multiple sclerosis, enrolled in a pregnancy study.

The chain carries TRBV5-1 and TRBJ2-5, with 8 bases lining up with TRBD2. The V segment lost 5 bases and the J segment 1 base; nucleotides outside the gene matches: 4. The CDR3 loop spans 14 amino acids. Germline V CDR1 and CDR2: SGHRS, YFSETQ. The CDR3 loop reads CASSYGLAQETQYF. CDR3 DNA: TGCGCCAGCAGTTACGGACTAGCCCAAGAGACCCAGTACTTC.

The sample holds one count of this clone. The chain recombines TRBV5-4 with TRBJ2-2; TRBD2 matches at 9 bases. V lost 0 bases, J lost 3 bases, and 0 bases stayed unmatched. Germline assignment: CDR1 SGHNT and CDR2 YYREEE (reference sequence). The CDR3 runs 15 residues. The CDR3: CASSLGGRDTGELFF. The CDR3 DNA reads TGTGCCAGCAGCTTGGGCGGGAGGGACACCGGGGAGCTGTTTTTT.

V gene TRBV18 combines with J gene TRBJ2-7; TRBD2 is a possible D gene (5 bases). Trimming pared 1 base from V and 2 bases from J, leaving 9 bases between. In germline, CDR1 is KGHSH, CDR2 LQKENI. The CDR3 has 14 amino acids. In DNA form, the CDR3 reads TGTGCCAGCTCACCACAGGGCGGGCCCTACGAGCAGTACTTC. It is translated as CASSPQGGPYEQYF.

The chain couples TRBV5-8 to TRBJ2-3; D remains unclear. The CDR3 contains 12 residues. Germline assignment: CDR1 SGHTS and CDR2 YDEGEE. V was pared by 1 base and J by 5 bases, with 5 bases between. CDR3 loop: CASSLLRDTQYF. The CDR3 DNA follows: TGTGCCAGCAGCTTGTTGCGAGATACGCAGTATTTT. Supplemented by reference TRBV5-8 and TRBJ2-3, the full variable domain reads EAGVTQSPTHLIKTRGQQATLRCSPISGHTSVYWYQQALGLGLQFLLWYDEGEERNRGNFPPRFSGRQFPNYSSELNVNALELEDSALYLCASSLLRDTQYFGPGTRLTVL.

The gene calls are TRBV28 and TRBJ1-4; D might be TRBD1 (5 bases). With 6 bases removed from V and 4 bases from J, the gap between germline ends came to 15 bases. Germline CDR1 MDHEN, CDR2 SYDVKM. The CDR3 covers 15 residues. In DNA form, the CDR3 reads TGTGCCAGCAGGCCACCGGGACTAAATAATGAAAAACTGTTTTTT. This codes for CASRPPGLNNEKLFF.

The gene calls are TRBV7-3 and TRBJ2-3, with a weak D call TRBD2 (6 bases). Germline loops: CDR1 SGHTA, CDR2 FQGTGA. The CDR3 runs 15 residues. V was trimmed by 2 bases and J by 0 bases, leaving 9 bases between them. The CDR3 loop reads CASSLVGTSTDTQYF. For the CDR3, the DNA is TGTGCCAGCAGCTTAGTGGGGACTAGCACAGATACGCAGTATTTT.

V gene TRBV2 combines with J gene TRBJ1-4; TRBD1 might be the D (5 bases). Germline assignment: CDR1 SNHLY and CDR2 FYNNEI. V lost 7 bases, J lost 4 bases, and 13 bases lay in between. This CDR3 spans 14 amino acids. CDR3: CASTVWGGNEKLFF. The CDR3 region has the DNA TGTGCCAGCACGGTCTGGGGCGGTAATGAAAAACTGTTTTTT. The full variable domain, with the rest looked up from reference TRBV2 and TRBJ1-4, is EPEVTQTPSHQVTQMGQEVILRCVPISNHLYFYWYRQILGQKVEFLVSFYNNEISEKSEIFDDQFSVERPDGSNFTLKIRSTKLEDSAMYFCASTVWGGNEKLFFGSGTQLSVL.

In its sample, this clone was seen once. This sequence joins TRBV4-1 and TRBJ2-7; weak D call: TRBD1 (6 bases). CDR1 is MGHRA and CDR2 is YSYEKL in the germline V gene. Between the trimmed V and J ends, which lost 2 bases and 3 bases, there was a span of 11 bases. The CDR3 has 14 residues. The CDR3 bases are TGCGCCAGCAGCCAATTAGGACAGAACTACGAGCAGTACTTC. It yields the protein CASSQLGQNYEQYF.

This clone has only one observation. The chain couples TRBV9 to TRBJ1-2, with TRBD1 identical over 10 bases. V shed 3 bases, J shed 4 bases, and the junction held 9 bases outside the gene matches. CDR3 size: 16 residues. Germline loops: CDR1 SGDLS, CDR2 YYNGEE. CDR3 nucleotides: TGTGCCAGCAGCGGGGACAGGGGTTTCTTAGCCTATGGCTACACCTTC. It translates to CASSGDRGFLAYGYTF.

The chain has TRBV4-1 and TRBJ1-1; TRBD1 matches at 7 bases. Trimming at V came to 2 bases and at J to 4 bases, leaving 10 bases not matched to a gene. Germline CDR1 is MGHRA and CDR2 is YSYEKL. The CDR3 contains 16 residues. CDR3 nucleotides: TGCGCCAGCAGCCAAAGCCCGGACAGGCGGGGCACTGAAGCTTTCTTT. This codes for CASSQSPDRRGTEAFF.

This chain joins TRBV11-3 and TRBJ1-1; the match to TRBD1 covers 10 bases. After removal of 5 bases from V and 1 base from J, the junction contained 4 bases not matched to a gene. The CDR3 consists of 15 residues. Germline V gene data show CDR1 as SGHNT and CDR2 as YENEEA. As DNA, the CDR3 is TGTGCCAGCAGCCCTCGACAGGGGGCGAACACTGAAGCTTTCTTT. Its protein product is CASSPRQGANTEAFF.

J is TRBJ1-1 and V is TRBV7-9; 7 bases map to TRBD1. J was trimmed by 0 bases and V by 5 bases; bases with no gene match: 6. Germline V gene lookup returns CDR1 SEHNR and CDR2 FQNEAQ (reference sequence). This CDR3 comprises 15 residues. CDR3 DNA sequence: TGTGCCAGCAGCCCGGGGGACAGAATGAACACTGAAGCTTTCTTT. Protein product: CASSPGDRMNTEAFF.

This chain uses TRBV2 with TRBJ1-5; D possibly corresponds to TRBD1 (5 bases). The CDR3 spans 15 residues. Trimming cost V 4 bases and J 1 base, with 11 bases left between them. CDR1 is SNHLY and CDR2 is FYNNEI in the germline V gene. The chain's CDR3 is CASSGGERSNQPQHF. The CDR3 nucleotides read TGTGCCAGCAGTGGGGGGGAGAGGAGCAATCAGCCCCAGCATTTT.

CDR3 protein: CASSPARGRGLVQPQHF. In DNA form, the CDR3 reads TGTGCCAGCTCACCAGCCCGGGGTAGAGGTCTCGTCCAGCCCCAGCATTTT. The chain has TRBV18 and TRBJ1-5; D not resolved. The CDR3 totals 17 residues. Between the trimmed V and J ends, which lost 2 bases and 7 bases, there was a span of 21 bases. Germline CDR1 is KGHSH and CDR2 is LQKENI.

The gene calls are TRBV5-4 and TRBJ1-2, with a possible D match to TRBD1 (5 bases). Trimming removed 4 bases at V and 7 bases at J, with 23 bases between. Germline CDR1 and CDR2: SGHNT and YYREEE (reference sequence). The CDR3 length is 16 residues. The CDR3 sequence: CASSPAAGGGLGGYTF. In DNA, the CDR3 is TGTGCCAGCAGCCCTGCCGCCGGCGGGGGGTTGGGTGGCTACACCTTC.

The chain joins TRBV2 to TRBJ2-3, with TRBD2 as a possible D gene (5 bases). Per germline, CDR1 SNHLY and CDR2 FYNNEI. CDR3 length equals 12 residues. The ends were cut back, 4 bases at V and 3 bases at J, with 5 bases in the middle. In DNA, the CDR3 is TGTGCCAGCAGTGGAGGGACAGATACGCAGTATTTT. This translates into CASSGGTDTQYF.

The CDR3 DNA follows: TGTGCCAGCAGCTTACTAGCGGGGAACCACCTCGGCCAGTACTTC. Protein sequence: CASSLLAGNHLGQYF. This chain joins TRBV11-1 and TRBJ2-5; 9 bases agree with TRBD2. V was clipped by 2 bases and J by 10 bases; unmatched bases: 11. CDR3 size: 15 residues. Per germline, CDR1 SGHAT and CDR2 FQDESV (reference sequence).